The rows below give T cell receptor beta chains drawn from one sample of a study of T cell responses to AZD1222 COVID-19 vaccine. Only in-frame clones appear in the TCRdb table, and some are missing; sequencing was by immunoSEQ multiplex PCR. The data show 100,000 to 150,000 clones, roughly 92% seen once. Material: peripheral blood, obtained 28 days after the second AZD1222 dose. The receptors originated from an adult who received the AZD1222 COVID-19 vaccine. CDR3s include the opening cysteine and the closing phenylalanine or tryptophan. Fields, in order: clone size, D gene, V gene, J gene, CDR3 DNA, CDR3 protein. A D gene is named only where the DNA matches it firmly. The listing skips clone size in some rows; elsewhere it reads once, few, many or a size class.

-,-,TRBV9,TRBJ1-4,TGTGCCAGCAGCACAGGGACATCAGCATCTGAAAAACTGTTTTTT,CASSTGTSASEKLFF
-,TRBD2,TRBV11-3,TRBJ2-7,TGTGCCAGCCAGCTAGCGGGGGGGTACGAGCAGTACTTC,CASQLAGGYEQYF
-,-,TRBV6-6,TRBJ1-5,TGTGCCAGCAGTTGGGACGACAATCAGCCCCAGCATTTT,CASSWDDNQPQHF
-,TRBD2,TRBV7-9,TRBJ2-1,TGTGCCAGCAGCTTAGTGGGACTAGCGGTAAATGAGCAGTTCTTC,CASSLVGLAVNEQFF
-,-,TRBV6-5,TRBJ1-2,TGTGCCAGCAGTTACTCGACGGGATATGGCTACACCTTC,CASSYSTGYGYTF
-,TRBD2,TRBV4-2,TRBJ2-7,TGTGCCAGCAGCCAAAGGGTACAGACTAGCGGGATTTCCTACGAGCAGTACTTC,CASSQRVQTSGISYEQYF
-,TRBD2,TRBV11-3,TRBJ2-1,TGTGCCAGCAGCCCTCTAGCGGGGGGGATCCATGAGCAGTTCTTC,CASSPLAGGIHEQFF
-,-,TRBV6-2/TRBV6-3,TRBJ2-2,TGTGCCAGCAGTTACTCGGGGGCGAGAAACACCGGGGAGCTGTTTTTT,CASSYSGARNTGELFF
-,-,TRBV29-1,TRBJ2-1,TGCAGCGTGAATAGCGAGAGCTCCTACAATGAGCAGTTCTTC,CSVNSESSYNEQFF
-,TRBD1,TRBV3-1/TRBV3-2,TRBJ1-2,TGTGCCAGCAGCCTGCGGGACAGGGTGGCCAACTATGGCTACACCTTC,CASSLRDRVANYGYTF
-,-,TRBV12-3/TRBV12-4,TRBJ1-1,TGTGCCAGCAGTTTGGTTTTAGTGGGTGAAGCTTTCTTT,CASSLVLVGEAFF
-,TRBD1,TRBV7-2,TRBJ1-2,TGTGCCAGCAGCTTAGCTCGACAGGGTAACTATGGCTACACCTTC,CASSLARQGNYGYTF
once,-,TRBV11-3,TRBJ2-1,TGTGCCAGCAGCTTAGCTACCGTACCCCACAATGAGCAGTTCTTC,CASSLATVPHNEQFF
-,-,TRBV10-3,TRBJ1-1,TGTGCCATCAGTTCAGCCTCAGCTACTGAAGCTTTCTTT,CAISSASATEAFF
once,-,TRBV9,TRBJ2-1,TGTGCCAGCAGCGGGGGTAGCTCCTACAATGAGCAGTTCTTC,CASSGGSSYNEQFF
-,TRBD2,TRBV2,TRBJ2-7,TGTGCCAGCAGTGATACGATAGCGGGGGGGCCTTCTGACTACGAGCAGTACTTC,CASSDTIAGGPSDYEQYF
-,-,TRBV7-2,TRBJ1-6,TGTGCCAGCAGCATAAGGGGACGGAGTTCACCCCTCCACTTT,CASSIRGRSSPLHF
-,-,TRBV5-1,TRBJ1-1,TGCGCCAGCAGCTGGAACTCGATGGGGAACACTGAAGCTTTCTTT,CASSWNSMGNTEAFF
-,TRBD1,TRBV19,TRBJ1-1,TGTGCCAGTAGTGTCCGGGACAGCGCCTTGGGGGCTTTCTTT,CASSVRDSALGAFF
-,-,TRBV6-2/TRBV6-3,TRBJ2-7,TGTGCCAGCAGTTACGACGGATGGGGCTCCTACGAGCAGTACTTC,CASSYDGWGSYEQYF
once,-,TRBV7-2,TRBJ2-5,TGTGCCAGCAGCTTAGCGACTGCCGGGGAGACCCAGTACTTC,CASSLATAGETQYF
-,-,TRBV28,TRBJ1-5,TGTGCCAGCAGTTTTTCGGGCTATCAGCCCCAGCATTTT,CASSFSGYQPQHF
-,-,TRBV6-2/TRBV6-3,TRBJ1-6,TGTGCCAGCAGCTTCGAGGGTTATAATTCACCCCTCCACTTT,CASSFEGYNSPLHF
-,-,TRBV20-1,TRBJ2-7,TGCAGTGCTAGGGGCAACGAGCAGTACTTC,CSARGNEQYF
few,-,TRBV28,TRBJ1-2,TGTGCCAGCAGTTTGCCGGCCTTCTATGGCTACACCTTC,CASSLPAFYGYTF
-,TRBD1,TRBV6-5,TRBJ1-2,TGTGCCAGCAGTTACTCGAGGGGGACAGAGGGCTACACCTTC,CASSYSRGTEGYTF
few,TRBD1,TRBV2,TRBJ1-2,TGTGCCAGCAGACCTACAGGGGATGGCTACACCTTC,CASRPTGDGYTF
-,-,TRBV7-2,TRBJ1-1,TGTGCCAGCAGCCGTCCGGGGAGGAACACTGAAGCTTTCTTT,CASSRPGRNTEAFF
-,TRBD1,TRBV3-1/TRBV3-2,TRBJ1-2,TGTGCCAGCAGCCAAGCCTTTCGACAGGGGGCGAAAGGCTACACCTTC,CASSQAFRQGAKGYTF
-,-,TRBV10-3,TRBJ1-5,TGTGCCATCAGCCCAGGAGGCGCGGAGCAGCCCCAGCATTTT,CAISPGGAEQPQHF
-,TRBD1,TRBV3-1/TRBV3-2,TRBJ2-1,TGTGCCAGCAGCCAAGGAGGCCTCAGCAGGGGGTATGAGCAGTTCTTC,CASSQGGLSRGYEQFF
-,-,TRBV18,TRBJ2-6,TGTGCCAGCTCACCTGGGGGCGTCACCTCTGGGGCCAACGTCCTGACTTTC,CASSPGGVTSGANVLTF
-,TRBD1,TRBV5-1,TRBJ1-1,TGCGCCAGCAGCTCGGACGGACAGGGGGTGACTGAAGCTTTCTTT,CASSSDGQGVTEAFF